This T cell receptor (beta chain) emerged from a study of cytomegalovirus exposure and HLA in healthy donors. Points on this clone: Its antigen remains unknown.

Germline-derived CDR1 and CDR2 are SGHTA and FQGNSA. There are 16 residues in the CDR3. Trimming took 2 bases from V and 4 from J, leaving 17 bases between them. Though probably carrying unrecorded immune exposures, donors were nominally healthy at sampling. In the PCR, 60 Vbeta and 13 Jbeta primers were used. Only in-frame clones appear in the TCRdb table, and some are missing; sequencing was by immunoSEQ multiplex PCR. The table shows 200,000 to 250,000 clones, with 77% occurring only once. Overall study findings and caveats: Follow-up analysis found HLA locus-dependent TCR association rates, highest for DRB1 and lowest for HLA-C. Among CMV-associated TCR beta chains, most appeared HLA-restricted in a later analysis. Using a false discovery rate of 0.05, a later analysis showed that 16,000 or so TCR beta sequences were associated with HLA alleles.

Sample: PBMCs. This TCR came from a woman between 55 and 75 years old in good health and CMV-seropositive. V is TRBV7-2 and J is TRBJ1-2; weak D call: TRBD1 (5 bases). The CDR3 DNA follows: TGTGCCAGCAGCTTAAGCCCATCCGGGGGACTCTATGGCTACACCTTC. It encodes CASSLSPSGGLYGYTF. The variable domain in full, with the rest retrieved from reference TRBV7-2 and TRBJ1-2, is GAGVSQSPSNKVTEKGKDVELRCDPISGHTALYWYRQSLGQGLEFLIYFQGNSAPDKSGLPSDRFSAERTGGSVSTLTIQRTQQEDSAVYLCASSLSPSGGLYGYTFGSGTRLTVV.